These T cell receptor beta chains were read from a single sample in a study of technical replicates of blood from a handful of donors. Assay: immunoSEQ multiplex PCR; the TCRdb copy retains only in-frame clones and omits some. The sample holds tens of thousands of clones; more than 80% are singletons and the top ten take approximately 0.25%. Sequencing was performed on T cells isolated from PBMCs. The receptors were sampled from a human donor in good health. Each CDR3 is given with its conserved first and last residue. The order of the fields is V gene, D gene, clone size, J gene, CDR3 DNA, CDR3 protein. D genes are given only for firm matches. Not every row has a clone size; where given, it reads once, few, many or a size class.

TRBV11-2	TRBD2	NA	TRBJ2-3	TGTGCCAGCAAGGCTAGCGGGAGGACTAGCACAGATACGCAGTATTTT	CASKASGRTSTDTQYF
TRBV5-4	TRBD2	NA	TRBJ2-2	TGTGCCAGCAGCTCAAGGGGACTATACACCGGGGAGCTGTTTTTT	CASSSRGLYTGELFF
TRBV7-9	TRBD2	once	TRBJ2-1	TGTGCCAGCAGCTTAGCCGGGCGACTAGCGGGAGCTGAGCAGTTCTTC	CASSLAGRLAGAEQFF
TRBV15	TRBD1	NA	TRBJ1-1	TGTGCCACCAGCAGCAGGGGGCGAACTGAAGCTTTCTTT	CATSSRGRTEAFF
TRBV7-7	TRBD1	NA	TRBJ1-6	TGTGCTAGCAGCCCTCAGTCCGGGACAGGGATCTCACCCCTCCACTTT	CASSPQSGTGISPLHF
TRBV19	TRBD1	NA	TRBJ1-1	TGTGCCAGTAGTGCCCAACAGGGGCTGAACACTGAAGCTTTCTTT	CASSAQQGLNTEAFF
TRBV5-6	NA	once	TRBJ1-1	TGTGCCAGCAGCTATAGCCAATACACTGAAGCTTTCTTT	CASSYSQYTEAFF
TRBV6-5	NA	NA	TRBJ2-7	TGTGCCAGCAGTTACTCGATGGACAGTGCCTACGAGCAGTACTTC	CASSYSMDSAYEQYF
TRBV7-9	TRBD1	few	TRBJ1-5	TGTGCCAGCAGCGCGACAGGGGAGAGGCAGCCCCAGCATTTT	CASSATGERQPQHF
TRBV7-9	NA	NA	TRBJ1-2	TGTGCCAGCAGCTTAGAGGCGGTTTATGGCTACACCTTC	CASSLEAVYGYTF
TRBV19	TRBD2	NA	TRBJ2-3	TGTGCCAGTAGTACTAGCGGGAGTACAGATACGCAGTATTTT	CASSTSGSTDTQYF
TRBV4-1	TRBD2	NA	TRBJ2-7	TGCGCCAGCAGCCAAGTGTGGAGCGGGAATTACGAGCAGTACTTC	CASSQVWSGNYEQYF
TRBV2	TRBD1	few	TRBJ1-4	TGTGCCAGCGCTCAGGGGGGATTTATTGCAACTAATGAAAAACTGTTTTTT	CASAQGGFIATNEKLFF
TRBV2	TRBD2	NA	TRBJ2-7	TGTGCCAGCACTAGCGGCTCCTACGAGCAGTACTTC	CASTSGSYEQYF
TRBV10-3	NA	once	TRBJ2-5	TGTGCCATCAGTGATGTTGGGAGAGCTCAAGAGACCCAGTACTTC	CAISDVGRAQETQYF
TRBV5-4	TRBD2	NA	TRBJ2-1	TGTGCCAGCAGCTTGGCCGCGGGACTACGGAGCTCCTACAATGAGCAGTTCTTC	CASSLAAGLRSSYNEQFF
TRBV5-8	TRBD1	once	TRBJ1-1	TGTGCCAGCAGCTTGTTAGGGGGCCCGAACACTGAAGCTTTCTTT	CASSLLGGPNTEAFF
TRBV6-5	NA	NA	TRBJ2-7	TGTGCCAGCAGGGAAAAGGGGGGGAACTTCGAGCAGTACTTC	CASREKGGNFEQYF
TRBV19	NA	once	TRBJ2-1	TGTGCCAGTAGTACCCCCATGGGCTATGAGCAGTTCTTC	CASSTPMGYEQFF
TRBV11-2	NA	once	TRBJ1-1	TGTGCCAGCAGCTTAGTTGGGGGCATGAACACTGAAGCTTTCTTT	CASSLVGGMNTEAFF
TRBV15	NA	NA	TRBJ2-7	TGTGCCACCAGCAGAGGTGACAGTCGCTACGAGCAGTACTTC	CATSRGDSRYEQYF
TRBV14	TRBD1	NA	TRBJ2-3	TGTGCCAGCAGCCCGGGACAGGGGGCGATTACTGCCAGGGTCACAGATACGCAGTATTTT	CASSPGQGAITARVTDTQYF
TRBV28	NA	NA	TRBJ2-1	TGTGCCAGCAGTTTTACCCCGGCGATAGCGTCGACTGAGCAGTTCTTC	CASSFTPAIASTEQFF
TRBV5-1	TRBD2	NA	TRBJ2-1	TGCGCCAGCAGCTTGGTACCAGCGGGGGATGAGCAGTTCTTC	CASSLVPAGDEQFF
TRBV2	NA	NA	TRBJ1-4	TGTGCCAGCAGGGCGGTGAGGGAATTGGGTGAAAAACTGTTTTTT	CASRAVRELGEKLFF
TRBV4-2	NA	NA	TRBJ2-7	TGTGCCAGCAGCCTAAGCGTAAATAGCGCCTACGAGCAGTACTTC	CASSLSVNSAYEQYF
TRBV11-3	TRBD1	once	TRBJ1-2	TGTGCCAGCAGCTTACGGACAGGGACAACTCATGGCTACACCTTC	CASSLRTGTTHGYTF
TRBV30	NA	once	TRBJ2-1	TGTGCCTGGAGTGAGTCTAGCAATGAGCAGTTCTTC	CAWSESSNEQFF
TRBV11-3	TRBD2	NA	TRBJ2-2	TGTGCCAGCAGCCATGGACTAGCGGGAATCGGGGAGCTGTTTTTT	CASSHGLAGIGELFF
TRBV7-9	NA	NA	TRBJ1-2	TGTGCCAGCAGTATCAGGCCGGGGAATGGCTACACCTTC	CASSIRPGNGYTF
TRBV7-9	TRBD2	NA	TRBJ2-5	TGTGCCAGCAGCTTAGTCGCGGGAGATTCCCAGTACTTC	CASSLVAGDSQYF
TRBV7-9	TRBD2	once	TRBJ2-7	TGTGCCAGCAGCCCAAAATGGGACTATGCCTACGAGCAGTACTTC	CASSPKWDYAYEQYF
TRBV6-1	TRBD1	few	TRBJ1-6	TGTGCCAGCAGTGTACAGGGGGCTCAATCACCCCTCCACTTT	CASSVQGAQSPLHF
TRBV5-1	TRBD1	NA	TRBJ1-2	TGCGCCAGCACCCAGGGGGATCCGGTGGGCTATGGCTACACCTTC	CASTQGDPVGYGYTF
TRBV30	TRBD1	NA	TRBJ1-2	TGTGCCTGGAGTCCACTGGACAGGGGGCACGGCTACACCTTC	CAWSPLDRGHGYTF
TRBV2	NA	NA	TRBJ1-6	TGTGCCAGCAGTGAAGCGCTACAGAAGTATTCACCCCTCCACTTT	CASSEALQKYSPLHF
TRBV30	NA	few	TRBJ1-1	TGTGCCTGGGATCACTCAGGGAGGGTGGGCACTGAAGCTTTCTTT	CAWDHSGRVGTEAFF
TRBV2	TRBD1	once	TRBJ2-1	TGTGCCAGCAGACTCGACAGGGGCCCTTACAATGAGCAGTTCTTC	CASRLDRGPYNEQFF
TRBV2	NA	NA	TRBJ2-7	TGTGCCAGCAGTGAAGCGCTTGGGGCAACCTACTCCTACGAGCAGTACTTC	CASSEALGATYSYEQYF
TRBV6-6	TRBD1	NA	TRBJ2-1	TGTGCCAGCAGTTATTCGACAGGGGTGAGGGACAATGAGCAGTTCTTC	CASSYSTGVRDNEQFF
TRBV6-1	NA	NA	TRBJ2-1	TGTGCCAGCACGGGTCAGTACAATGAGCAGTTCTTC	CASTGQYNEQFF
TRBV5-4	NA	NA	TRBJ2-3	TGTGCCAGCCTCGTGGGGGGTTCTAGCACAGATACGCAGTATTTT	CASLVGGSSTDTQYF
TRBV6-1	NA	NA	TRBJ1-2	TGTGCCAGCAGTGAGGAGGAGACGTATCTGCTTGACTATGGCTACACCTTC	CASSEEETYLLDYGYTF
TRBV5-1	TRBD1	NA	TRBJ2-3	TGCGCCAGCAGCGCCTGGGACAGGATAGGGTTGGGCCTCACAGATACGCAGTATTTT	CASSAWDRIGLGLTDTQYF
TRBV30	NA	NA	TRBJ1-1	TGTGCCTGGAGTGTAGCAGGGTGGACTGAAGCTTTCTTT	CAWSVAGWTEAFF
TRBV11-2	TRBD1	NA	TRBJ2-7	TGTGCCAGCAGCCTTGGACAGGGTAGCTCCTACGAGCAGTACTTC	CASSLGQGSSYEQYF
TRBV4-1	NA	once	TRBJ2-7	TGCGCCAGCAGCCAATCGGACGGGGTCTACGAGCAGTACTTC	CASSQSDGVYEQYF
TRBV5-1	TRBD2	NA	TRBJ2-3	TGCGCCAGCAGTAGGACTAGGGACACAGATACGCAGTATTTT	CASSRTRDTDTQYF
TRBV30	NA	NA	TRBJ1-2	TGTGCCTGGAAACAGAGAGCTAACTATGGCTACACCTTC	CAWKQRANYGYTF
TRBV5-4	TRBD1	NA	TRBJ1-1	TGTGCCAGCAGCTTGGGGACAGGCCTGAACACTGAAGCTTTCTTT	CASSLGTGLNTEAFF
TRBV5-6	TRBD2	NA	TRBJ2-5	TGTGCCAGCAGCGGCGGACTAGCGGGGACCCAAGAGACCCAGTACTTC	CASSGGLAGTQETQYF
TRBV7-9	NA	once	TRBJ1-4	TGTGCCAGCAGCTTAGCGCAGGGGAGGGAGAAGTTTTTT	CASSLAQGREKFF
TRBV18	NA	NA	TRBJ1-1	TGTGCCAGCTCACCAACTTCTTCAGGGGCAAACACTGAAGCTTTCTTT	CASSPTSSGANTEAFF
TRBV7-9	TRBD2	NA	TRBJ2-3	TGTGCCAGCAGCCGAGCGGGGTCGACTAGGTCGGCAGATACGCAGTATTTT	CASSRAGSTRSADTQYF
TRBV9	NA	NA	TRBJ1-6	TGTGCCAGCAGCGTTTCAGTCAGCTCCTATAATTCACCCCTCCACTTT	CASSVSVSSYNSPLHF